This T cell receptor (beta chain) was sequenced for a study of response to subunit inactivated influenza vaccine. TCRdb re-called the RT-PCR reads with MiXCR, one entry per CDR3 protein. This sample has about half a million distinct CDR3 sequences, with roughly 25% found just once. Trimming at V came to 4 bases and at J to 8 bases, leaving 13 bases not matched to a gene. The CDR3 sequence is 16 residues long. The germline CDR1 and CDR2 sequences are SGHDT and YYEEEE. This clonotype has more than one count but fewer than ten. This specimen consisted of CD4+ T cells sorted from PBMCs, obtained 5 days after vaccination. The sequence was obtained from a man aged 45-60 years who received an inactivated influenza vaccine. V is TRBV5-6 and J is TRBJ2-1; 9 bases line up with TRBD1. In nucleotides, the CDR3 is TGTGCCAGCAGCCACTCCCGGGACAGGGATCGGGATGAGCAGTTCTTC. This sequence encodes CASSHSRDRDRDEQFF.